A single sample gave rise to the 5 T cell receptor beta chains below, sequenced in a study of blood T cells in healthy people across ages. A second PCR, run for about 6 to 12 cycles, used a sample-barcoded 5' primer plus a J-beta primer mix. From the 5' RACE reads, TCRdb called clonotypes with MiXCR, one entry per CDR3 protein. Here the sample spans 2 million or so distinct CDR3 sequences, about 49% being singletons. Sequencing was done on a sample of blood. These receptors all stem from a middle-aged woman in good health.

The chain carries TRBV5-6 and TRBJ2-1; 8 bases agree with TRBD1. Trimming took 0 bases from V and 6 from J; bases not matched to a gene: 11. The CDR3 spans 17 residues. Germline lookup yields CDR1 SGHDT and CDR2 YYEEEE. The CDR3: CASSLARRQGSRNEQFF. The CDR3, as DNA: TGTGCCAGCAGCTTGGCCAGGAGACAGGGGTCGCGCAATGAGCAGTTCTTC.

The V and J genes are TRBV9 and TRBJ1-1; no definite D call. The V end was cut by 3 bases, the J end by 4 bases, with 10 bases between. This CDR3 comprises 13 residues. The germline gives CDR1 SGDLS, CDR2 YYNGEE. The CDR3 DNA is TGTGCCAGCAGCGGAGGGAGTTCCACTGAAGCTTTCTTT. Translated: CASSGGSSTEAFF.

The CDR3 bases are TGTGCCAGCAGCCAAGGTACCGGGGTTGGGGAGCAGTACTTC. Its translation is CASSQGTGVGEQYF. The chain uses TRBV3-1 and TRBJ2-4; possibly TRBD2 for D (5 bases). The germline gives CDR1 LGHDT, CDR2 YNNKEL (reference sequence). Between the trimmed V and J ends, which lost 1 base and 13 bases, there was a span of 17 bases. This CDR3 has 14 residues.

This clonotype was seen a handful of times. The chain uses TRBV27 and TRBJ2-1; no reliable D call. This CDR3 has 13 amino acids. The germline V gene encodes CDR1 MNHEY and CDR2 SMNVEV (reference sequence). The V end was cut by 5 bases, the J end by 15 bases, with 20 bases between. This CDR3 is CASSPASLPHRFF. In DNA, the CDR3 is TGTGCCAGCAGTCCCGCTTCGCTGCCCCACCGGTTCTTC.

This clonotype showed up just a few times. The J gene is TRBJ1-1, the V gene TRBV27; the match to TRBD1 covers 8 bases. This CDR3 comprises 15 residues. V lost 5 bases to trimming and J lost 5 bases; unmatched junction nucleotides: 10. Germline V gene sequence: CDR1 MNHEY, CDR2 SMNVEV (reference sequence). This CDR3 reads CASSPQTGVRTEAFF. The CDR3 DNA reads as TGTGCCAGCAGTCCGCAGACAGGGGTGAGGACTGAAGCTTTCTTT.